The rows below give T cell receptor beta chains drawn from one sample of a study of cytomegalovirus exposure and HLA in healthy donors. The repertoire was sequenced with immunoSEQ multiplex PCR; TCRdb's copy has only in-frame clones and lacks some. The sample carries about 120,000 clones, nearly 65% recorded once. The sequenced sample was PBMCs. These TCRs come from a middle-aged man in good health and CMV-seropositive. CDR3s include the opening cysteine and the closing phenylalanine or tryptophan.

v_call,cdr3_aa
TRBV7-2,CASSLERGRLNTGELFF
TRBV7-9,CASSKGTANQPQHF
TRBV25-1,CASSGIQGDTEAFF
TRBV5-4,CASSGGFGYTF
TRBV7-6,CASSLTGFRHYSYEQYF
TRBV10-1,CASSGGQGALNTEAFF
TRBV18,CASSPPGLAQETQYF
TRBV6-1,CASSAGGAGPSQPQHF
TRBV6-5,CASSPQGQGIYEQYF
TRBV4-2,CASSQELARTDTQYF
TRBV5-5,CASSYDRGRSYNEQFF
TRBV7-8,CASSLGAKTTDTQYF
TRBV29-1,CSVTGQGGTEAFF
TRBV18,CASSPDRPNTEAFF
TRBV5-1,CASSLGGDTEAFF
TRBV29-1,CSVAWREVTDTQYF
TRBV7-3,CASSFGGGTDTQYF
TRBV30,CALKVKTGLAYEQYF
TRBV27,CASSKLAGVKYEQYF
TRBV6-9,CASSPSGAPEQYF
TRBV7-9,CASSLGPHRTTDTQYF
TRBV7-2,CASSLTGSGLNYEQYF
TRBV7-8,CASTLQGAGSEQYF
TRBV5-8,CATDQGSTDTQYF
TRBV4-2,CASSQGAGPQETQYF
TRBV30,CAWSTGSGQEKLFF
TRBV5-4,CASSLPGGSEAFF
TRBV6-4,CASSQTSGYNEQFF
TRBV25-1,CASSKAGYSNQPRHF
TRBV5-1,CASRKSGGHNEQFF
TRBV6-5,CASSLGGTSYEQYF
TRBV5-6,CASSLGSGGEAFF
TRBV5-5,CASTRGLEDEKLFF
TRBV5-1,CASSQGAGGFTDTQYF
TRBV6-5,CASSYDTSGNTGELFF
TRBV18,CASSPPRQGIRGDEQYF